This T cell receptor (beta chain) originates from a study of human T cells and chemical hapten exposure. Unfractionated whole blood was the source from which total RNA was extracted. This CDR3 region has 15 residues. Germline V lookup: CDR1 SQVTM, CDR2 ANQGSEA. V dropped 4 bases and J dropped 2; count of bases not matched to a gene: 8. A single record per CDR3 protein comes from TCRdb applying MiXCR to the 5' RACE reads. This sample has about 81,000 distinct CDR3 sequences; about 7.7% occur once, and the top ten carry 2% to 2.5%. This TCR was sampled from a male donor in good health. The chain recombines TRBV29-1 with TRBJ2-7, with TRBD1 matching over 10 bases. CDR3 coding DNA: TGCAGCGTTGGGGGGGGGACAGGGGACCCCTACGAGCAGTACTTC. Translated, it gives CSVGGGTGDPYEQYF.